The 6 T cell receptor beta chains in this list originate from one sample, sequenced in a study of T cell repertoires in aging, cancer and after chemotherapy. TCR beta rearrangements were amplified from peripheral blood genomic DNA. Multiplex touch-down PCR with TRB-A/B primers amplified rearranged V-D-J TRB sequences. TCRdb called the multiplex PCR reads again in MiXCR, with one record for every CDR3 protein. The table records under 4,000 distinct CDR3 sequences, 25% to 35% of them present only once. Sequencing was performed on blood. These receptors all stem from a human donor with a solid tumor.

V is TRBV13 and J is TRBJ1-1, with TRBD1 as a possible D gene (6 bases). Trimming stripped 3 bases from V and 3 bases from J, with 14 bases between. The CDR3 is 15 amino acids. Germline lookup yields CDR1 PRHDT and CDR2 FYEKMQ (reference sequence). CDR3 in amino acids: CASSFRGPTDTEAFF. The CDR3 bases are TGTGCCAGCAGCTTCAGGGGCCCGACGGACACTGAAGCTTTCTTT.

This clonotype has only a few counts. The chain carries TRBV24-1 and TRBJ2-2, with 12 bases that match TRBD2. The CDR3 is 19 residues long. V dropped 0 bases and J dropped 0; count of bases not matched to a gene: 4. Per the germline V gene, CDR1 is KGHDR and CDR2 is SFDVKD. The CDR3 sequence: CATSDLRGLAGTNTGELFF. CDR3 in DNA: TGTGCCACCAGTGATTTGAGGGGACTAGCGGGTACGAACACCGGGGAGCTGTTTTTT.

The gene calls are TRBV27 and TRBJ2-5; D is unclear. Germline V lookup: CDR1 MNHEY, CDR2 SMNVEV (reference sequence). This CDR3 region has 13 residues. V gave up 3 bases and J gave up 3 bases, with 8 bases separating them. CDR3 sequence reads: CASSFIAEETQYF. The CDR3 region has the DNA TGTGCCAGCAGTTTTATTGCGGAAGAGACCCAGTACTTC.

This clonotype turned up a few times. The rearrangement uses TRBV19 and TRBJ1-2, with unresolved D. Germline V CDR1 and CDR2: LNHDA, SQIVND (reference sequence). Trimming pared 11 bases from V and 0 bases from J, leaving 13 bases between. The CDR3 sequence is 13 residues long. CDR3 sequence: CAGMATPNYGYTF. CDR3 nucleotide sequence: TGTGCCGGAATGGCCACCCCTAACTATGGCTACACCTTC.

The CDR3 region is CASSEALFRGYGYTF. DNA of the CDR3: TGTGCCAGCAGTGAAGCGCTATTCAGGGGATATGGCTACACCTTC. This chain joins TRBV6-1 and TRBJ1-2, with D tentatively TRBD1 (6 bases). CDR3 length: 15 amino acids. With 0 bases removed from V and 5 bases from J, the gap between germline ends came to 13 bases. Germline V CDR1 and CDR2: MNHNS, SASEGT.

The chain recombines TRBV6-1 with TRBJ1-5, with D possibly matching TRBD1 (5 bases). The CDR3 consists of 14 residues. CDR1 and CDR2 (germline): MNHNS, SASEGT. Trimming shortened V by 3 bases and J by 4 bases, and 10 bases separated the two germline ends. In DNA form, the CDR3 reads TGTGCCAGCAGTGACAACGAGGGGAATCAGCCCCAGCATTTT. This translates into CASSDNEGNQPQHF.